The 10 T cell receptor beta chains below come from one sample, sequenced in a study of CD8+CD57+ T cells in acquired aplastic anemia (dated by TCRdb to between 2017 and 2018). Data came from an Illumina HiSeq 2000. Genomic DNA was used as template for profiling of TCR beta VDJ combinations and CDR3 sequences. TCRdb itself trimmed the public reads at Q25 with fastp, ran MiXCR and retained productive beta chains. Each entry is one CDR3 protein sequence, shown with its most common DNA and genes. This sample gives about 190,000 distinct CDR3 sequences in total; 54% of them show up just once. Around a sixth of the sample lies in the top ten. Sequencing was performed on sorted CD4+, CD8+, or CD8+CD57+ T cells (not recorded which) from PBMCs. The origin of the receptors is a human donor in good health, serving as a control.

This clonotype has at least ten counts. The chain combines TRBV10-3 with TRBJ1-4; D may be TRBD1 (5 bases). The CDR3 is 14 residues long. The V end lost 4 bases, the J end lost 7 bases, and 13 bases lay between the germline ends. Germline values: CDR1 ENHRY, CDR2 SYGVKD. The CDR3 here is CAISGGGGSEKLFF. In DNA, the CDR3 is TGTGCCATCAGTGGGGGGGGAGGGAGTGAAAAACTGTTTTTT.

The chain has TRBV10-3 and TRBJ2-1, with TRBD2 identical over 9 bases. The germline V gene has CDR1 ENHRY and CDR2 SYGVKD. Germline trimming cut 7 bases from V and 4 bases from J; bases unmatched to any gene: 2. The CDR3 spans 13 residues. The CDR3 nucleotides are TGTGCCATCACTAGCGGGGATTACAATGAGCAGTTCTTC. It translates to CAITSGDYNEQFF.

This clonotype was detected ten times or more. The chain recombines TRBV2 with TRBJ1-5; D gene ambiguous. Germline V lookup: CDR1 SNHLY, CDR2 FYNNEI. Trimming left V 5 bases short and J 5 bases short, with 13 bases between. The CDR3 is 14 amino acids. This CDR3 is CASSLRFGDQPQHF. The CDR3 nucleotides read TGTGCCAGCAGTTTAAGGTTTGGGGATCAGCCCCAGCATTTT. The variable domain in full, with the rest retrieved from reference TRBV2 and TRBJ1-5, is EPEVTQTPSHQVTQMGQEVILRCVPISNHLYFYWYRQILGQKVEFLVSFYNNEISEKSEIFDDQFSVERPDGSNFTLKIRSTKLEDSAMYFCASSLRFGDQPQHFGDGTRLSIL.

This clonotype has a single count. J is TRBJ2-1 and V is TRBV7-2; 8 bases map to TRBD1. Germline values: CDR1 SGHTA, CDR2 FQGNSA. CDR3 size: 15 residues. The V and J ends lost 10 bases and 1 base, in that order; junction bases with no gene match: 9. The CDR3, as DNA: TGTGCCATTAAAGAACAGGGGGTATCCTACAATGAGCAGTTCTTC. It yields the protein CAIKEQGVSYNEQFF.

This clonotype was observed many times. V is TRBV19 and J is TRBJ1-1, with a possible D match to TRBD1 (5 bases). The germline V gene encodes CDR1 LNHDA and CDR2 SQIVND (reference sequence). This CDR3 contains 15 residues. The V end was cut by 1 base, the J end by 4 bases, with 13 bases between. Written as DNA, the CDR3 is TGTGCCAGTAGTATAGCGGCAGCAGGGACCACTGAAGCTTTCTTT. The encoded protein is CASSIAAAGTTEAFF.

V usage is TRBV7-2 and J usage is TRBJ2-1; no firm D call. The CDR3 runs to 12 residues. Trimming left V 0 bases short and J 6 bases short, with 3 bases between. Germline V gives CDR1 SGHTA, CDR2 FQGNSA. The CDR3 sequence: CASSLASNEQFF. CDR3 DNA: TGTGCCAGCAGCTTAGCGAGCAATGAGCAGTTCTTC.

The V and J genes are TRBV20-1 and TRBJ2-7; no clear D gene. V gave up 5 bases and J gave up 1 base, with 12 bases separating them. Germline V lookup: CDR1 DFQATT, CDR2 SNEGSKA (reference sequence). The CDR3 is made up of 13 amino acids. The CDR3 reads CSAGDGASYEQYV. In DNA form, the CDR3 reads TGCAGTGCTGGCGACGGTGCATCCTACGAGCAGTACGTC.

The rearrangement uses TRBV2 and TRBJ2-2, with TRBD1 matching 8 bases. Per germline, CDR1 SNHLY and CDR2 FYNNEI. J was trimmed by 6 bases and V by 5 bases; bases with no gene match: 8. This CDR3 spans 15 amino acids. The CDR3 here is CASSPGQGSAGELFF. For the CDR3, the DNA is TGTGCCAGCAGTCCCGGACAGGGATCGGCCGGGGAGCTGTTTTTT.

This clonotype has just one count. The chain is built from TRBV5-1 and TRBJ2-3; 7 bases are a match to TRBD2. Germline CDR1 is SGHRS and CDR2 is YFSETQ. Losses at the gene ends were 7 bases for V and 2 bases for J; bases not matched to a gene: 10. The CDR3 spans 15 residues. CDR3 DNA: TGCGCCAGCTGCAGTGGCGGGAGTCCCACAGATACGCAGTATTTT. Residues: CASCSGGSPTDTQYF.

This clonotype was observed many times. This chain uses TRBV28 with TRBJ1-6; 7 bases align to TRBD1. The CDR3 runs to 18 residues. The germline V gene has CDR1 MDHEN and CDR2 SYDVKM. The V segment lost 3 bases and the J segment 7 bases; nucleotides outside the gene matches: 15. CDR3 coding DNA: TGTGCCAGCAGTTTCCTATATATCCGGGACAGCATCAATTCACCCCTCCACTTT. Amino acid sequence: CASSFLYIRDSINSPLHF. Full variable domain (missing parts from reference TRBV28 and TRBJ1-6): DVKVTQSSRYLVKRTGEKVFLECVQDMDHENMFWYRQDPGLGLRLIYFSYDVKMKEKGDIPEGYSVSREKKERFSLILESASTNQTSMYLCASSFLYIRDSINSPLHFGNGTRLTVT.